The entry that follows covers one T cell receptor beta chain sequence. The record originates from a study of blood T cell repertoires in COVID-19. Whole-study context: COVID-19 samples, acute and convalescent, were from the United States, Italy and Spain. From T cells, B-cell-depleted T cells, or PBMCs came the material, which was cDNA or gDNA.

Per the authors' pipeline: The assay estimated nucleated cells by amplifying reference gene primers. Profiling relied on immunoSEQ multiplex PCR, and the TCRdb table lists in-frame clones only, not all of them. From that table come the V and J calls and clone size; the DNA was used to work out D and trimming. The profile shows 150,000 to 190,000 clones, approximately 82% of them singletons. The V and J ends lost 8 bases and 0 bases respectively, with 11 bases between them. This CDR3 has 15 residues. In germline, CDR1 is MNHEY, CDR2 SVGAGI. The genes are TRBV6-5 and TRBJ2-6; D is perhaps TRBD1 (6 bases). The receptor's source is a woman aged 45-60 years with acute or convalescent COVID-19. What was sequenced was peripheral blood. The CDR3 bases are TGTGCCAGCGGGACATCTAGCTCTGGGGCCAACGTCCTGACTTTC. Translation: CASGTSSSGANVLTF.